One and the same sample provided the 15 T cell receptor beta chains below, sequenced in a study of beta chain features in type 1 diabetes (dated by TCRdb to the late 2010s). Library preparation was by the immunoSEQ multiplex PCR assay. The entire isolated RNA was reverse transcribed using the High Capacity cDNA Reverse Transcription Kit, and thus expressed TCRB transcripts were sequenced. Entries here come from immuneACCESS through TCRdb and include only in-frame sequences with V and J called. Some clones fail to appear in such tables; in the studies checked, an unresolved V gene covers under half of the shortfall, and the cause of the remainder is unknown. The sample has 300,000 to 350,000 clones on record, less than 9.5% of them singletons. Of the sample, 0.44% is held by the ten largest clones. Material for sequencing was central memory CD4+ T cells from blood. The source of these receptors is a woman between 18 and 29 years old in good health.

The chain links TRBV7-2 to TRBJ2-5, with 9 bases fitting TRBD1. Germline CDR1 and CDR2: SGHTA and FQGNSA. J lost 5 bases, V lost 5 bases, and 9 bases had no gene match. The CDR3 loop spans 15 amino acids. CDR3 protein: CASSPQTGGRETQYF. The CDR3 DNA reads as TGTGCCAGCAGCCCCCAGACAGGGGGTAGGGAGACCCAGTACTTC.

The rearrangement uses TRBV6-1 and TRBJ1-5; possible D gene TRBD1, 6 bases. This CDR3 has 18 amino acids. Germline V gene data show CDR1 as MNHNS and CDR2 as SASEGT. V shed 4 bases and J shed 0 bases, with 19 bases lying between them. Here the CDR3 DNA reads TGTGCCAGCAGTGGGACAGTCGGGTTGGGTTATAGCAATCAGCCCCAGCATTTT. The encoded protein is CASSGTVGLGYSNQPQHF.

The chain has TRBV7-2 and TRBJ2-5, with a weak D call TRBD1 (6 bases). The germline V gene encodes CDR1 SGHTA and CDR2 FQGNSA. The V gene lost 2 bases and the J gene lost 5 bases, with 12 bases spanning the gap. This CDR3 comprises 14 residues. The CDR3 bases are TGTGCCAGCAGCTTACCCCACAGGGTTGAGACCCAGTACTTC. Its translation is CASSLPHRVETQYF. The whole variable domain, filled in from reference TRBV7-2 and TRBJ2-5, reads GAGVSQSPSNKVTEKGKDVELRCDPISGHTALYWYRQSLGQGLEFLIYFQGNSAPDKSGLPSDRFSAERTGGSVSTLTIQRTQQEDSAVYLCASSLPHRVETQYFGPGTRLLVL.

Remarks on this clone: One end of the junction varies from germline; a read error may be responsible. The V and J genes are TRBV7-7 and TRBJ1-1, with D uncertain. Germline lookup yields CDR1 SSHAT and CDR2 FNYEAQ (reference sequence). This CDR3 is 13 amino acids long. The CDR3 here is CASSLDVNTEAFF. DNA for the CDR3: TGTGCTAGCAGCTTAGACGTGAACACTGAAGCTTTCTTT.

This clone was observed at least ten times. The chain carries TRBV11-2 and TRBJ2-7; 13 nucleotides line up with TRBD2. Germline V lookup: CDR1 SGHAT, CDR2 FQNNGV. This CDR3 contains 17 residues. Germline trimming cut 3 bases from V and 0 bases from J; bases unmatched to any gene: 5. The CDR3 bases are TGTGCCAGCAGCTTCAGACTAGCGGGAGGAAACTCCTACGAGCAGTACTTC. Protein: CASSFRLAGGNSYEQYF.

The chain couples TRBV7-9 to TRBJ2-3; 10 bases are a match to TRBD2. CDR1 is SEHNR and CDR2 is FQNEAQ in the germline V gene (reference sequence). This CDR3 comprises 16 residues. V was pared by 5 bases and J by 2 bases, with 7 bases of the junction left unmatched. The CDR3 loop is CASSALSGRFTDTQYF. CDR3 nucleotides: TGTGCCAGCAGCGCGCTTAGCGGGAGGTTCACAGATACGCAGTATTTT. The variable domain in full, completed from reference TRBV7-9 and TRBJ2-3, reads DTGVSQNPRHKITKRGQNVTFRCDPISEHNRLYWYRQTLGQGPEFLTYFQNEAQLEKSRLLSDRFSAERPKGSFSTLEIQRTEQGDSAMYLCASSALSGRFTDTQYFGPGTRLTVL.

This chain links TRBV10-3 with TRBJ1-4; 7 bases match TRBD1. Trimming at V came to 3 bases and at J to 7 bases, leaving 14 bases not matched to a gene. The CDR3 sequence is 17 residues long. Germline V gene lookup returns CDR1 ENHRY and CDR2 SYGVKD. The CDR3, as DNA: TGTGCCATCAGTGACCGCCCCGACAGGGCGTACGGTGAAAAACTGTTTTTT. Amino acid sequence: CAISDRPDRAYGEKLFF.

This sequence joins TRBV7-2 and TRBJ2-7; 7 nucleotides match TRBD1. Germline V lookup: CDR1 SGHTA, CDR2 FQGNSA. The V segment lost 3 bases and the J segment 0 bases; nucleotides outside the gene matches: 2. The CDR3 runs to 14 residues. The CDR3 DNA follows: TGTGCCAGCAGCTTGGGACAGACCTCCTACGAGCAGTACTTC. This sequence encodes CASSLGQTSYEQYF.

The chain uses TRBV2 and TRBJ2-7; 9 nucleotides agree with TRBD1. This CDR3 region has 13 residues. Germline CDR1 is SNHLY and CDR2 is FYNNEI. V dropped 4 bases and J dropped 6; count of bases not matched to a gene: 4. In nucleotides, the CDR3 is TGTGCCAGCAGTGTGGGACAGGGACCCGAGCAGTACTTC. Its translation is CASSVGQGPEQYF.

The chain joins TRBV18 to TRBJ2-1; 13 bases line up with TRBD2. Per the germline V gene, CDR1 is KGHSH and CDR2 is LQKENI. There are 16 residues in the CDR3. With V trimmed by 6 bases and J by 7 bases, 9 bases remained unmatched. In DNA form, the CDR3 reads TGTGCCAGCTCCCGGACTAGCGGGAGCTCTGGGAATGAGCAGTTCTTC. The encoded protein is CASSRTSGSSGNEQFF. The variable domain in full, completed from reference TRBV18 and TRBJ2-1, reads NAGVMQNPRHLVRRRGQEARLRCSPMKGHSHVYWYRQLPEEGLKFMVYLQKENIIDESGMPKERFSAEFPKEGPSILRIQQVVRGDSAAYFCASSRTSGSSGNEQFFGPGTRLTVL.

In its sample, this clone was seen a few times. V gene TRBV29-1 combines with J gene TRBJ2-1, with TRBD2 identical over 14 bases. Germline V gene lookup returns CDR1 SQVTM and CDR2 ANQGSEA. V lost 4 bases and J lost 10; bases outside the gene matches: 9. This CDR3 is 15 amino acids long. CDR3: CSVVWGTSGRREQFF. CDR3 in DNA: TGCAGCGTTGTTTGGGGGACTAGCGGGAGAAGGGAGCAGTTCTTC.

This clone appeared a few times. V is TRBV28 and J is TRBJ2-7; 11 bases agree with TRBD2. V shed 9 bases, J shed 2 bases, and the junction held 6 bases outside the gene matches. The CDR3 runs to 14 residues. Per the germline V gene, CDR1 is MDHEN and CDR2 is SYDVKM. The CDR3 nucleotides read TGTGCCAGTGGGACTAGCGGACTCACCTACGAGCAGTACTTC. This encodes CASGTSGLTYEQYF.

The chain joins TRBV5-1 to TRBJ1-2; 10 nucleotides line up with TRBD1. This CDR3 is built from 14 residues. The germline V gene encodes CDR1 SGHRS and CDR2 YFSETQ. V was pared by 4 bases and J by 8 bases, with 8 bases of the junction left unmatched. CDR3 bases: TGCGCCAGCAGCCGAGGTGGGACAGGGGAAGGCTACACCTTC. Translated, it gives CASSRGGTGEGYTF. The whole variable domain, filled in from reference TRBV5-1 and TRBJ1-2, reads KAGVTQTPRYLIKTRGQQVTLSCSPISGHRSVSWYQQTPGQGLQFLFEYFSETQRNKGNFPGRFSGRQFSNSRSEMNVSTLELGDSALYLCASSRGGTGEGYTFGSGTRLTVV.

This clone was detected a few times. V gene TRBV7-2 combines with J gene TRBJ2-4; 10 bases match TRBD1. There are 16 residues in the CDR3. CDR1 SGHTA and CDR2 FQGNSA come from the germline V gene. Unmatched junction bases numbered 8, after V lost 2 bases and J lost 7 bases. The CDR3 loop reads CASSLRLGDRGNIQYF. The CDR3 DNA reads as TGTGCCAGCAGCTTAAGGTTGGGGGACAGGGGTAACATTCAGTACTTC.

The table lists this clone with a few counts. This chain links TRBV28 with TRBJ1-5; no definite D call. V was clipped by 6 bases and J by 3 bases, with 6 bases between them. The CDR3 has 12 amino acids. The germline V gene encodes CDR1 MDHEN and CDR2 SYDVKM. The CDR3, as DNA: TGTGCCAGCAGGCGACACAATCAGCCCCAGCATTTT. This sequence encodes CASRRHNQPQHF.